This TCR beta chain was found in a study of T cell repertoires in cytomegalovirus infection. Study-level information: Alongside well-studied HLA-B-restricted CMV epitopes, recently identified HLA-C-restricted CMV epitopes were also used. Public TCR beta signatures were indicative of both CMV infection and a matching HLA type.

Remarks on this clonotype: Its cognate antigen is unknown.

TCRdb redid the calling of the reads with MiXCR, one entry per CDR3 protein. Of fewer than 850,000 distinct CDR3 sequences listed, under 35% are singletons. The CDR3 covers 14 residues. Germline V gene data show CDR1 as DFQATT and CDR2 as SNEGSKA (reference sequence). Trimming pared 4 bases from V and 6 bases from J, leaving 18 bases between. This chain joins TRBV20-1 and TRBJ1-2, with D possibly TRBD1 on 6 matching bases. The specimen was cultured CD8+ T cells from PBMCs, collected from culture after CMV antigen stimulation. The sequence was collected from a human donor in good health (CMV status not recorded). Some clones in this sample may be carry-over from other donors' samples. CDR3 in amino acids: CSATNPGGRDGYTF. DNA of the CDR3: TGCAGTGCTACTAATCCTGGGGGGCGCGATGGCTACACCTTC.